The clone carrying this TCR beta chain is a singleton in its sample. Its antigen is still unknown. A much larger clone differs from this one at a single base, so this may be a read error. This sample was taken from a study of blood T cells in healthy people across ages. Study-level points and caveats: In the absence of known donor CMV status, changes in expanded clonotypes were possibly confounded.

The total RNA that was extracted per sample amounted to at least 5 micrograms. A second PCR, run for about 6 to 12 cycles, used a sample-barcoded 5' primer plus a J-beta primer mix. Unique molecular identifiers of 12 random nucleotides labeled each cDNA. Every sample gave at least 3 million paired-end reads containing CDR3. TCRdb reanalysed the 5' RACE reads using MiXCR and keeps one entry per CDR3 protein. The data contain 550,000 to 800,000 distinct CDR3 sequences, about a third of them singletons. The CDR3 totals 14 residues. Germline V gene data show CDR1 as MNHEY and CDR2 as SVGAGI. Trimming pared 2 bases from V and 8 bases from J, leaving 15 bases between.

V and J are TRBV6-5 and TRBJ1-2, with D perhaps matching TRBD1 (5 bases). The sequenced material came from blood. The TCR comes from an elderly woman in good health. CDR3 sequence: CASSYSRAPGGYTF. DNA for the CDR3: TGTGCCAGCAGTTACAGCAGGGCCCCTGGCGGCTACACCTTC.